Presented here are 19 T cell receptor beta chains from one specimen sequenced in a study of identifying expanded T cells in peripheral blood. TCRdb's table, derived via immunoSEQ multiplex PCR, lists solely in-frame clones and lacks some. The profile covers approximately 120,000 clones, with about four fifths appearing a single time and 3% to 4% taken by the ten largest. The specimen sequenced was blood. The receptors here all came from a person between 18 and 70 years old in good health.

This chain connects TRBV7-9 to TRBJ2-7, with D unclear. There are 16 residues in the CDR3. The V gene's germline CDR1 is SEHNR and CDR2 FQNEAQ (reference sequence). V dropped 4 bases and J dropped 0 bases, with 16 bases sitting between them. This CDR3 reads CASSSIPGHSSYEQYF. Here the CDR3 DNA reads TGTGCCAGCAGCTCCATACCGGGCCACAGCTCCTACGAGCAGTACTTC.

The chain carries TRBV6-6 and TRBJ1-5, with D unresolved. Germline CDR1 MNHNY, CDR2 SVGAGI (reference sequence). V lost 6 bases to trimming and J lost 7 bases, with 16 bases between them. This CDR3 contains 14 residues. CDR3: CASRGGALRQPQHF. Here the CDR3 DNA reads TGTGCCAGCAGGGGTGGAGCCCTGAGGCAGCCCCAGCATTTT.

The chain joins TRBV6-6 to TRBJ1-1, with 11 bases fitting TRBD1. CDR3 length: 16 amino acids. Germline CDR1 reads MNHNY; CDR2 reads SVGAGI (reference sequence). V lost 0 bases to trimming and J lost 5 bases; unmatched junction nucleotides: 5. CDR3 coding DNA: TGTGCCAGCAGTTACTCGAGGGACAGGGGGACTACTGAAGCTTTCTTT. Its protein product is CASSYSRDRGTTEAFF.

The chain links TRBV19 to TRBJ2-7; tentatively, D is TRBD1 or TRBD2 (5 bases each). Germline values: CDR1 LNHDA, CDR2 SQIVND (reference sequence). The CDR3 has 13 residues. The germline V and J ends were trimmed by 3 bases and 7 bases, with 13 bases remaining between them. The CDR3 nucleotides are TGTGCCAGTAGTATCGGGACCTCGGGAGAGCAGTACTTC. It specifies CASSIGTSGEQYF.

CDR3: CASSQASYNEQFF. In DNA form, the CDR3 reads TGCGCCAGCAGCCAAGCTTCCTACAATGAGCAGTTCTTC. The V gene is TRBV4-1, the J gene TRBJ2-1; D remains ambiguous. This CDR3 comprises 13 residues. Trimming took off 1 base at V and 1 base at J, with 2 bases between the two ends. The germline V gene has CDR1 MGHRA and CDR2 YSYEKL.

This rearrangement joins TRBV5-1 to TRBJ2-1; D not resolved. The V and J ends lost 1 base and 7 bases respectively, with 6 bases between them. Germline loops: CDR1 SGHRS, CDR2 YFSETQ. The CDR3 is 12 amino acids. CDR3 nucleotide sequence: TGCGCCAGCAGCTTGCGGCCGAATGAGCAGTTCTTC. Its protein is CASSLRPNEQFF.

The gene calls are TRBV15 and TRBJ1-1; a weak D match, TRBD1 (6 bases). Between the trimmed V and J ends, which lost 1 base and 3 bases, there was a span of 9 bases. The CDR3 is 14 residues long. The germline CDR1 and CDR2 sequences are LNHNV and YYDKDF (reference sequence). The CDR3 DNA is TGTGCCACCAGCAGAGGAGGGGGGGACACTGAAGCTTTCTTT. Residues: CATSRGGGDTEAFF.

This chain links TRBV30 with TRBJ2-1; D gene uncertain. In germline, CDR1 is GTSNPN, CDR2 SVGIG (reference sequence). The CDR3 runs to 11 residues. The CDR3 sequence: CAYDNYNEQFF. The CDR3 nucleotides are TGTGCTTACGACAACTACAATGAGCAGTTCTTC.

The chain combines TRBV6-4 with TRBJ2-1; TRBD2 matches 10 bases. V lost 0 bases, J lost 5 bases, and 13 bases stayed unmatched. CDR3 size: 19 residues. Germline CDR1 and CDR2: MRHNA and SNTAGT. The CDR3 DNA reads TGTGCCAGCAGTGACTCGATCCTCCCGTCAGCGGGGGGGCACAATGAGCAGTTCTTC. It translates to CASSDSILPSAGGHNEQFF.

The chain is built from TRBV18 and TRBJ1-5; unclear D gene. This CDR3 contains 16 residues. V lost 5 bases to trimming and J lost 4 bases, with 18 bases between them. CDR1 is KGHSH and CDR2 is LQKENI in the germline V gene. CDR3 protein: CASSSRGKRVNQPQHF. The CDR3, as DNA: TGTGCCAGCTCAAGCCGCGGAAAAAGAGTTAATCAGCCCCAGCATTTT.

This CDR3 reads CASSLSVSLNQPQHF. The CDR3 nucleotides read TGTGCCAGCAGCTTGAGCGTCAGCCTGAATCAGCCCCAGCATTTT. The chain combines TRBV5-8 with TRBJ1-5; no clear D. The germline gives CDR1 SGHTS, CDR2 YDEGEE. CDR3 length equals 15 residues. Trimming removed 1 base at V and 4 bases at J, with 12 bases between.

A single count supports this clone. Here the CDR3 reads CASSQEVASSYEQYF. CDR3 sequence (DNA): TGCGCCAGCAGCCAAGAGGTGGCCAGCTCCTACGAGCAGTACTTC. The chain carries TRBV4-1 and TRBJ2-7; no reliable D call. The CDR3 runs 15 residues. V was clipped by 0 bases and J by 0 bases, with 9 bases between them. Germline values: CDR1 MGHRA, CDR2 YSYEKL.

The chain couples TRBV11-2 to TRBJ1-1; D perhaps matches TRBD1 (6 bases). V shed 8 bases and J shed 1 base, with 14 bases lying between them. The CDR3 covers 14 residues. Germline V gene data show CDR1 as SGHAT and CDR2 as FQNNGV. CDR3 DNA sequence: TGTGCCAGCCGGGGGCTGAGGCGGAACACTGAAGCTTTCTTT. Encoded protein: CASRGLRRNTEAFF.

V and J are TRBV15 and TRBJ1-5; D gene ambiguous. V gave up 2 bases and J gave up 5 bases, with 16 bases separating them. Germline V gives CDR1 LNHNV, CDR2 YYDKDF (reference sequence). The CDR3 covers 16 residues. CDR3: CATSRRQDGIYQPQHF. The CDR3 DNA sequence: TGTGCCACCAGCAGACGGCAGGACGGCATATATCAGCCCCAGCATTTT.

The chain recombines TRBV4-2 with TRBJ2-3; 9 positions match TRBD2. V lost 1 base and J lost 3; bases outside the gene matches: 2. This CDR3 region has 15 residues. Germline-derived CDR1 and CDR2 are LGHNA and YNFKEQ. For the CDR3, the DNA is TGTGCCAGCAGCCAAGCTAGCGGGGAAACAGATACGCAGTATTTT. It translates to CASSQASGETDTQYF.

The CDR3 nucleotides are TGCGCCAGCAGCTTCTCTGCAGGGTTTCAAGAGACCCAGTACTTC. It yields the protein CASSFSAGFQETQYF. The genes are TRBV5-1 and TRBJ2-5, with a tentative D call TRBD1 (5 bases). Germline V gene data show CDR1 as SGHRS and CDR2 as YFSETQ. V lost 2 bases and J 2 bases, leaving 13 bases between the germline ends. The CDR3 is made up of 15 amino acids.

V and J are TRBV5-6 and TRBJ2-3; D is perhaps TRBD2 (5 bases). The CDR3 consists of 14 residues. The germline CDR1 and CDR2 sequences are SGHDT and YYEEEE. V dropped 4 bases and J dropped 4 bases, with 13 bases sitting between them. CDR3 residues: CASSQTGWADTQYF. CDR3 bases: TGTGCCAGCAGCCAGACGGGGTGGGCAGATACGCAGTATTTT.

This chain joins TRBV7-6 and TRBJ2-5; 9 positions match TRBD1. The V and J ends lost 4 bases and 4 bases, in that order; junction bases with no gene match: 10. This CDR3 is 16 amino acids long. Germline-derived CDR1 and CDR2 are SGHVS and FNYEAQ. The CDR3 DNA reads TGTGCCAGCAGCTCGAACCGGGACAGGGTTGGAGAGACCCAGTACTTC. Its translation is CASSSNRDRVGETQYF.

The chain links TRBV15 to TRBJ2-7; 9 bases map to TRBD2. V lost 0 bases and J lost 2; bases outside the gene matches: 11. Germline assignment: CDR1 LNHNV and CDR2 YYDKDF (reference sequence). This CDR3 comprises 18 residues. The CDR3 is CATSRDSLSGGSPYEQYF. The DNA for the CDR3 is TGTGCCACCAGCAGAGATTCCCTAAGCGGGGGGTCTCCCTACGAGCAGTACTTC.